Listed below are T cell receptor beta chains from one sample, sequenced in a study of human T cells and chemical hapten exposure. Each CDR3 protein gets one entry after TCRdb re-called the RACE reads with MiXCR. The data contain just under 350,000 distinct CDR3 sequences, about 7% of them seen just once; the ten biggest clones take up 7.5% to 8.5%. The sample consisted of whole blood, taken in connection with sensitization to the hapten diphenylcyclopropenone (DPC). The origin of the receptors is a woman aged 18 to 35 with alopecia areata. Some clones in this sample may be carry-over from other donors' samples. CDR3s include the opening cysteine and the closing phenylalanine or tryptophan. The D gene is left open where the match is weak. Size is omitted from some rows. Given values are once, few, many or a class for expanded clones.

V	D	size	J	length	DNA	CDR3
TRBV6-2/TRBV6-3	.	.	TRBJ1-1	14	TGTGCCAGCAATAAACAGGGTCGAGGGACTGAAGCTTTCTTT	CASNKQGRGTEAFF
TRBV5-1	.	.	TRBJ1-4	16	TGCGTCAGCAGCTTGGGGTCAACCAGGGGAAATGAAAAACTGTTTTTT	CVSSLGSTRGNEKLFF
TRBV6-1	.	few	TRBJ1-6	12	TGTGCCAGCCTTGGGAATAATTCACCCCTCCACTTT	CASLGNNSPLHF
TRBV20-1	.	.	TRBJ2-3	13	TGCAGTGCTAGAGTGACCGGGCCGGAGACGCAGTATTTT	CSARVTGPETQYF
TRBV12-3/TRBV12-4	.	many	TRBJ2-3	15	TGTGCCAGCAGTTTAGCGGGGGGCAGCACAGATACGCAGTATTTT	CASSLAGGSTDTQYF
TRBV20-1	.	.	TRBJ2-5	16	TGCAGTGCTAAATGGTTGGGGCGTTCATACCAAGAGACCCAGTACTTC	CSAKWLGRSYQETQYF
TRBV9	.	.	TRBJ1-3	16	TGTGCCAGCAGCCCTTCGACAGATCTGGCCGGAAACACCATATATTTT	CASSPSTDLAGNTIYF
TRBV28	TRBD1	many	TRBJ2-7	14	TGTGCCAGCAGTTTGACAGGGGGCTACTACGAGCAGTACTTC	CASSLTGGYYEQYF
TRBV29-1	TRBD2	many	TRBJ2-7	13	TGCAGCGTTGGTTTAGCGGGGCCCTACGAGCAGTACTTC	CSVGLAGPYEQYF
TRBV6-2/TRBV6-3	.	.	TRBJ1-3	14	TGTGCCAGCCAACGCATCCGTTCTGGAAACACCATATATTTT	CASQRIRSGNTIYF
TRBV12-3/TRBV12-4	.	many	TRBJ2-3	15	TGTGCCAGCAGTCCACCGCGGGGGCTGACAGATACGCAGTATTTT	CASSPPRGLTDTQYF
TRBV6-4	.	.	TRBJ2-2	14	TGTGCCAGCAGGAGGGTCTCCGAGGCCGGGGAGCTGTTTTTT	CASRRVSEAGELFF
TRBV7-9	.	few	TRBJ1-5	13	TGTGCCAGCAGCTCTAGGGCCGATCAGCCCCAGCATTTT	CASSSRADQPQHF
TRBV12-3/TRBV12-4	TRBD1	many	TRBJ2-1	15	TGTGCCAGCAGTTTACCCGGGACAGGGGTCAATGAGCAGTTCTTC	CASSLPGTGVNEQFF
TRBV6-5	.	few	TRBJ2-7	15	TGTGCCAGCAGTTACTACGGGGTAGGAATGGCCGAGCAGTACTTC	CASSYYGVGMAEQYF
TRBV20-1	TRBD1	.	TRBJ1-1	18	TGCAGTGCTAGAGATGATCGAAGGGGGCACAACATGAACACTGAAGCTTTCTTT	CSARDDRRGHNMNTEAFF
TRBV12-3/TRBV12-4	.	.	TRBJ1-4	15	TGTGCCAGCAGTTTATACCAGGGGAGGGATGAAAAACTGTTTTTT	CASSLYQGRDEKLFF
TRBV5-1	.	few	TRBJ1-2	14	TGCGCCAGCAGCGCGGAATCGCGAGACTATGGCTACACCTTC	CASSAESRDYGYTF
TRBV7-6	TRBD1	few	TRBJ2-1	17	TGTGCCAGCAGGGACCCAAACCGGGACAGGGGGGAACAGGGGCAGTTCTTC	CASRDPNRDRGEQGQFF
TRBV4-3	.	.	TRBJ1-3	18	TGCGCCAGCAGCCAAGTCCTGACGCTACAGTTCTCTGGAAACACCATATATTTT	CASSQVLTLQFSGNTIYF
TRBV19	.	few	TRBJ2-2	13	TGTGCCAGTAGCAGGGGCGGTTCCGGGGAGCTGTTTTTT	CASSRGGSGELFF
TRBV12-3/TRBV12-4	.	many	TRBJ2-2	12	TGTGCCAGCAGTTTCCCCTCCGGGGAGCTGTTTTTT	CASSFPSGELFF
TRBV6-5	TRBD2	many	TRBJ2-6	17	TGTGCCAGCAGCGCCGGGACTAGCTCTTCTGGGGCCAACGTCCTGACTTTC	CASSAGTSSSGANVLTF
TRBV7-9	TRBD1	.	TRBJ1-4	16	TGTGCCAGCAGCTTAGGTGCGACAGGGGGCAATGAAAAACTGTTTTTT	CASSLGATGGNEKLFF
TRBV7-9	.	few	TRBJ2-7	14	TGTGCCAGCAGCTTAGGGGGTTCAAGGGACGAGCAGTACTTC	CASSLGGSRDEQYF
TRBV27	TRBD2	.	TRBJ2-1	16	TGTGCCAGCAGTTTATACACTAGCGGGGGGGCCAATGAGCAGTTCTTC	CASSLYTSGGANEQFF
TRBV4-1	.	many	TRBJ2-5	15	TGCGCCAGCAGCCTAGGAGCCAGACACCAAGAGACCCAGTACTTC	CASSLGARHQETQYF
TRBV20-1	.	few	TRBJ2-5	15	TGCAGTGCTAGGTCCGAGATGTCAAGGCGAGAGACCCAGTACTTC	CSARSEMSRRETQYF
TRBV24-1	TRBD1	once	TRBJ1-5	13	TGTGCCACCAGTGAAGGGGGCGGACAGCCCCAGCATTTT	CATSEGGGQPQHF
TRBV5-6	.	few	TRBJ1-4	14	TGTGCCAGCAGTCTGAGGGGACCCGGTGAAAAACTGTTTTTT	CASSLRGPGEKLFF
TRBV11-2	.	.	TRBJ2-7	15	TGTGCCAGCAGCTTGGCCTGGGACGGACGATTAGAGCAGTACTTC	CASSLAWDGRLEQYF
TRBV6-2/TRBV6-3	.	few	TRBJ2-1	11	TGTGCCAGCAGTTCCTGGACTGAGCAGTTCTTC	CASSSWTEQFF
TRBV11-3	.	few	TRBJ2-7	17	TGTGCCAGCAGCTTAGTGTTTTTAGGGCAGGCGACCGACGAGCAGTACTTC	CASSLVFLGQATDEQYF
TRBV29-1	TRBD2	many	TRBJ2-1	12	TGCAGCGCTAGCGGGGGGGCCGATGAGCAGTTCTTC	CSASGGADEQFF
TRBV5-1	TRBD1	few	TRBJ1-4	16	TGCGCCAGCAGCCCGACGGGACAGAGTTTTAATGAAAAACTGTTTTTT	CASSPTGQSFNEKLFF
TRBV5-1	.	many	TRBJ2-2	13	TGCGCCAGCAGCTTGACGTACACCGGGGAGCTGTTTTTT	CASSLTYTGELFF
TRBV5-1	TRBD1	.	TRBJ1-4	16	TGCGCCAGCAGCTGGCCTAAACAGGGGGCTAATGAAAAACTGTTTTTT	CASSWPKQGANEKLFF
TRBV11-2	TRBD1	.	TRBJ1-2	14	TGTGCCAGCAGCTCCGGGACAGGCCTCTATGGCTACACCTTC	CASSSGTGLYGYTF
TRBV29-1	.	.	TRBJ2-2	17	TGCAGCGTTGAACCCCCCACACGACACCCGAACACCGGGGAGCTGTTTTTT	CSVEPPTRHPNTGELFF
TRBV18	.	few	TRBJ1-1	14	TGTGCCAGCTCATCTAGCTCTGGGGGCACTGAAGCTTTCTTT	CASSSSSGGTEAFF
TRBV6-5	.	many	TRBJ2-6	16	TGTGCCAGCAGTTACTCGAGCGACTCTGGGGCCAACGTCCTGACTTTC	CASSYSSDSGANVLTF
TRBV7-9	.	few	TRBJ1-6	13	TGTGCCAGCAGCCCCCTACAGGGAGGGCCCCTCCACTTT	CASSPLQGGPLHF
TRBV7-2	TRBD2	many	TRBJ2-3	16	TGTGCCAGCAGCCCCCAAAGCGGGGGGGCCAGGGATACGCAGTATTTT	CASSPQSGGARDTQYF